This T cell receptor (beta chain) is drawn from a study of CD8+ T cells in alopecia areata. Sequencing used cDNA as its template, made by extracting RNA and reverse transcribing it. Here immunoSEQ multiplex PCR was the method, and the copy in TCRdb shows in-frame clones only, minus some. In the table there are more than 95,000 clones, around 58% of which are singletons. Treatment: oral pan-JAK inhibitor, 5-10 mg twice daily. The receptor's source is a human donor with alopecia areata. Sample: CD8+ T cells sorted from blood, taken at week 4, from a patient treated with tofacitinib.

The CDR3 DNA is TGTGCCAGCAGTGAATGGGAGGTGGACTATGGCTACACCTTC. Protein product: CASSEWEVDYGYTF. This rearrangement joins TRBV25-1 to TRBJ1-2, with no clear D. Germline assignment: CDR1 MGHDK and CDR2 SYGVNS. The CDR3 length is 14 residues. Trimming pared 1 base from V and 3 bases from J, leaving 9 bases between.